This T cell receptor beta chain was recovered during a study of CD8+CD57+ T cells in acquired aplastic anemia. The wider study: Sorted CD4+ and CD8+ cells yielded DNA averaging around 3.5 ug. On average, healthy donors gave 8.5 million to 13 million reads for CD4+ cells.

Study-level points and caveats: In common between the patients and the controls were approximately 28 CD8+ CDR3 sequences. A significant difference in CD8+ Simpson's diversity between patients and controls was not found.

Profiling that covered TCR beta VDJ and CDR3 relied on genomic DNA as its template. TCRdb called the reads again in MiXCR, with one record for every CDR3 protein. The profile covers approximately 50,000 distinct CDR3 sequences, with over 60% appearing a single time and around a third taken by the ten largest. As concerns this clonotype: What it binds is unknown.

After removal of 5 bases from V and 4 bases from J, the junction contained 11 bases not matched to a gene. This CDR3 comprises 16 residues. Per the germline V gene, CDR1 is LNHDA and CDR2 is SQIVND (reference sequence). The V call is TRBV19, the J call TRBJ2-1; 7 bases agree with TRBD2. Sequenced input: sorted CD4+, CD8+, or CD8+CD57+ T cells (not recorded which) from PBMCs. The receptor was isolated from a human donor in good health, serving as a control. CDR3 nucleotide sequence: TGTGCCAGTAGTTCGTCCGGGGGGAGGATGTACAATGAGCAGTTCTTC. Protein sequence: CASSSSGGRMYNEQFF.